This is a list of T cell receptor beta chains from one sample in a study of T cells in Graves' hyperthyroidism and ophthalmopathy. Using its own MiXCR run on the multiplex PCR reads, TCRdb lists one record per CDR3 protein. Of 550,000 to 850,000 distinct CDR3 sequences listed, over 15% are singletons. Sequenced: blood. Receptors originate from a woman aged 45-59 years with Graves' hyperthyroidism that later progressed to Graves' ophthalmopathy. The conserved cysteine and the conserved F or W are not part of the CDR3 here. Each record gives: CDR3 protein, J gene, V gene.

CDR3aa: ASTPGASGGEETQY; j_gene: TRBJ2-5; v_gene: TRBV11-2
CDR3aa: ASSPGLAGGYETQY; j_gene: TRBJ2-5; v_gene: TRBV4-1
CDR3aa: ASSAGTAYATNEKLF; j_gene: TRBJ1-4; v_gene: TRBV5-1
CDR3aa: SARGPKSSYNEQF; j_gene: TRBJ2-1; v_gene: TRBV20-1
CDR3aa: ASSPRAGGSSTDTQY; j_gene: TRBJ2-3; v_gene: TRBV18
CDR3aa: ASSIKAITGELF; j_gene: TRBJ2-2; v_gene: TRBV19
CDR3aa: ASSFPDRGQPQH; j_gene: TRBJ1-5; v_gene: TRBV7-2
CDR3aa: ASSAPGDTGELF; j_gene: TRBJ2-2; v_gene: TRBV6-1
CDR3aa: ASTEGNRKNIQY; j_gene: TRBJ2-4; v_gene: TRBV2
CDR3aa: ASRRDRGNEKLF; j_gene: TRBJ1-4; v_gene: TRBV11-2
CDR3aa: ASSQVTANADNEQF; j_gene: TRBJ2-1; v_gene: TRBV3-1
CDR3aa: ASSPMIGVGAETQY; j_gene: TRBJ2-5; v_gene: TRBV3-1
CDR3aa: ASSNAGTFNYGYT; j_gene: TRBJ1-2; v_gene: TRBV19
CDR3aa: SVDLAGGHTDTQY; j_gene: TRBJ2-3; v_gene: TRBV29-1
CDR3aa: SIGDRVGRNTEAF; j_gene: TRBJ1-1; v_gene: TRBV29-1
CDR3aa: ASSLRVDYGYT; j_gene: TRBJ1-2; v_gene: TRBV4-2
CDR3aa: ASSDAGEGLPPLH; j_gene: TRBJ1-6; v_gene: TRBV6-1
CDR3aa: ASSHGRDRGLQPQH; j_gene: TRBJ1-5; v_gene: TRBV12-3/TRBV12-4
CDR3aa: ASSVRQGARSPYGYT; j_gene: TRBJ1-2; v_gene: TRBV7-2
CDR3aa: ATERDGIYNEQF; j_gene: TRBJ2-1; v_gene: TRBV6-1
CDR3aa: ASSLTPGGNQPQH; j_gene: TRBJ1-5; v_gene: TRBV5-1
CDR3aa: ASSQDQGTDTQY; j_gene: TRBJ2-3; v_gene: TRBV14
CDR3aa: ASSPPESRGYEQY; j_gene: TRBJ2-7; v_gene: TRBV18
CDR3aa: ASSLDSQNTEAF; j_gene: TRBJ1-1; v_gene: TRBV11-3
CDR3aa: AGRTVNTGELF; j_gene: TRBJ2-2; v_gene: TRBV2
CDR3aa: ASSLKLKNQPQH; j_gene: TRBJ1-5; v_gene: TRBV7-2